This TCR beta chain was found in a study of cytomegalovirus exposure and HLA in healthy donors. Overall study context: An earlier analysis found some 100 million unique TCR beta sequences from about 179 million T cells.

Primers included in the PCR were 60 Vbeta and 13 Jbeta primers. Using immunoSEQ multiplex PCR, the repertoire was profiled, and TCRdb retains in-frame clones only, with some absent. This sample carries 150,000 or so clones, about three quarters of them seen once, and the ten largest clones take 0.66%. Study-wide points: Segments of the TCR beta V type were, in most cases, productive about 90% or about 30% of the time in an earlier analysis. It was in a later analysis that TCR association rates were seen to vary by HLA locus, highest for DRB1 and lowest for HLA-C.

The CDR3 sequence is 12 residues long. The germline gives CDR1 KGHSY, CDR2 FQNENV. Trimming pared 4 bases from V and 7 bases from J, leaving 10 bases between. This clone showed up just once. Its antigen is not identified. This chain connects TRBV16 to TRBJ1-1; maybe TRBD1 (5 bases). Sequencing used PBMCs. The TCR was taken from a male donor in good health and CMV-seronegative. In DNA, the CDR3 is TGTGCCAGCAGCCTGTACAGGAATGAAGCTTTCTTT. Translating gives CASSLYRNEAFF.